Given below is one TCR beta chain in context. Repertoires were generated with immunoSEQ multiplex PCR, while TCRdb's copy carries only in-frame clones and drops some. Here the sample spans about 40,000 clones, about 95% being singletons. These data originate in a study of T cell changes during pregnancy in multiple sclerosis. Germline CDR1 is MRHNA and CDR2 is SNTAGT. Unmatched junction bases numbered 11, after V lost 4 bases and J lost 4 bases. There are 16 residues in the CDR3. This TCR was recovered from a female donor with multiple sclerosis, enrolled in a pregnancy study. The chain couples TRBV6-4 to TRBJ1-2; 8 nucleotides match TRBD1. Here the sequenced sample was peripheral blood, taken in the third trimester of pregnancy. The CDR3 DNA sequence: TGTGCCAGCAGTGGTCCTACGGACAGGGTTTCCTATGGCTACACCTTC. Its translation: CASSGPTDRVSYGYTF.